These T cell receptor beta chains were read from a single sample in a study of identical twins. Using its own MiXCR run on the 5' RACE reads, TCRdb lists one record per CDR3 protein. The profile shows approximately 680,000 distinct CDR3 sequences, just over 7% of them singletons. The sample also formed part of further work on yellow fever vaccine responses in identical twins.

Sequences were obtained from PBMCs. These receptors were taken from a woman between 18 and 29 years old in good health. The CDR3 runs from the conserved cysteine through the conserved F or W. A D gene is named only where the DNA matches it firmly. Size is omitted from some rows. Given values are once, few, many or a class for expanded clones.

cdr3_aa cdr3_nt clone_size j_call v_call d_call
CASSRPGRELFF TGTGCCAGCAGTAGACCCGGCCGGGAGCTGTTTTTT . TRBJ2-2 TRBV2 .
CSAYPHAEAFF TGCAGTGCTTACCCGCACGCTGAAGCTTTCTTT . TRBJ1-1 TRBV20-1 .
CASSQRVPNTGELFF TGCGCCAGCAGCCAGAGAGTCCCCAACACCGGGGAGCTGTTTTTT many TRBJ2-2 TRBV4-1 .
CASSQDRTSATYNEQFF TGTGCCAGCAGCCAAGATCGAACTAGCGCCACCTACAATGAGCAGTTCTTC few TRBJ2-1 TRBV14 TRBD2
CASSTGREGLSYEQYF TGTGCCAGCAGCACGGGGCGGGAGGGCCTAAGCTACGAGCAGTACTTC . TRBJ2-7 TRBV7-2 TRBD2
CASSQGLGVDTEAFF TGTGCCAGCAGCCAAGGATTGGGAGTAGATACTGAAGCTTTCTTT few TRBJ1-1 TRBV14 .
CSATEYYNEQFF TGCAGTGCTACTGAATACTACAATGAGCAGTTCTTC few TRBJ2-1 TRBV20-1 .
CASSLVAVRNEKLFF TGTGCCAGCAGCTTAGTGGCCGTTAGAAATGAAAAACTGTTTTTT few TRBJ1-4 TRBV11-2 .
CSARGPPTDTQYF TGCAGTGCTAGAGGTCCTCCCACAGATACGCAGTATTTT . TRBJ2-3 TRBV20-1 .
CATSRDRVFYEQYF TGTGCCACCAGCAGGGACAGGGTTTTCTACGAGCAGTACTTC many TRBJ2-7 TRBV15 TRBD1
CASSKGGDTQYF TGTGCCAGCAGTAAAGGTGGGGATACGCAGTATTTT . TRBJ2-3 TRBV6-5 .
CASSLSEGGYYEQYF TGCGCCAGCAGCTTGTCGGAGGGCGGCTACTACGAGCAGTACTTC few TRBJ2-7 TRBV5-1 .
CASSPKDRATDTQYF TGTGCCAGCAGTCCCAAGGACAGGGCCACAGATACGCAGTATTTT . TRBJ2-3 TRBV6-2/TRBV6-3 TRBD1
CASSLFSSTDGYTF TGTGCCAGCAGCCTCTTCAGTTCCACGGATGGCTACACCTTC many TRBJ1-2 TRBV5-5 .
CASRSGGWETQYF TGTGCCAGCAGATCAGGGGGCTGGGAGACCCAGTACTTC few TRBJ2-5 TRBV7-9 TRBD1
CASSLWTSGSQETQYF TGTGCCAGCAGTTTATGGACTAGCGGGAGTCAAGAGACCCAGTACTTC . TRBJ2-5 TRBV28 TRBD2
CASSLVGGAGYNEQFF TGTGCCAGCAGTTTAGTCGGGGGGGCGGGTTACAATGAGCAGTTCTTC . TRBJ2-1 TRBV12-3/TRBV12-4 TRBD2
CASSLAGAFQETQYF TGCGCCAGCAGCTTGGCAGGGGCCTTTCAAGAGACCCAGTACTTC . TRBJ2-5 TRBV5-1 .
CASSSGLEETLAKNIQYF TGTGCCAGCAGTTCTGGACTAGAGGAAACCCTGGCCAAAAACATTCAGTACTTC . TRBJ2-4 TRBV6-5 TRBD2
CASSYRGATNEKLFF TGTGCCAGCAGTTACAGGGGGGCAACTAATGAAAAACTGTTTTTT many TRBJ1-4 TRBV6-5 .
CASSSDTGNTEAFF TGTGCCAGCAGTTCCGACACAGGTAACACTGAAGCTTTCTTT few TRBJ1-1 TRBV27 .
CASSYSSSFTGNEQFF TGTGCCAGCAGTTACTCGTCGTCATTTACGGGGAATGAGCAGTTCTTC . TRBJ2-1 TRBV6-5 .
CASSIARDPHNEQFF TGTGCCAGCAGCATTGCCAGGGACCCCCACAATGAGCAGTTCTTC few TRBJ2-1 TRBV21-1 .
CASRGEKLFF TGTGCCAGCAGAGGTGAAAAACTGTTTTTT few TRBJ1-4 TRBV6-1 .
CASSLGLATITSYEQYF TGTGCCAGCAGTTTAGGACTAGCGACGATTACAAGCTACGAGCAGTACTTC . TRBJ2-7 TRBV12-3/TRBV12-4 TRBD2
CASSPTGETDTQYF TGTGCCAGTAGCCCGACAGGGGAGACAGATACGCAGTATTTT . TRBJ2-3 TRBV19 TRBD1
CASSLGTSGRGFTDTQYF TGTGCCAGCAGTTTAGGGACTAGCGGGAGGGGGTTCACAGATACGCAGTATTTT few TRBJ2-3 TRBV12-3/TRBV12-4 TRBD2
CASSLAGGAGVGRNIQYF TGCGCCAGCAGCTTGGCCGGGGGCGCCGGGGTTGGACGAAACATTCAGTACTTC few TRBJ2-4 TRBV5-1 .
CASSDSGQGPHSNQPQHF TGTGCCAGCAGTGACAGCGGACAGGGACCACATAGCAATCAGCCCCAGCATTTT few TRBJ1-5 TRBV6-4 TRBD1
CSAWGNYGYTF TGCAGTGCCTGGGGGAACTATGGCTACACCTTC few TRBJ1-2 TRBV20-1 .
CSARAWTGGTGELFF TGCAGTGCCCGAGCATGGACAGGGGGCACCGGGGAGCTGTTTTTT many TRBJ2-2 TRBV20-1 TRBD1
CASSDTLTEYEQYF TGTGCCAGCAGCGATACCCTTACAGAATACGAGCAGTACTTC . TRBJ2-7 TRBV7-9 .
CSVEGDLNTGELFF TGCAGCGTTGAGGGCGACTTGAACACCGGGGAGCTGTTTTTT few TRBJ2-2 TRBV29-1 .
CASSYWGGLTGELFF TGTGCCAGCAGTTACTGGGGGGGGCTCACCGGGGAGCTGTTTTTT few TRBJ2-2 TRBV6-2/TRBV6-3 .
CASSSRQGSADTQYF TGTGCCAGCAGTTCCAGACAGGGGTCGGCAGATACGCAGTATTTT few TRBJ2-3 TRBV12-3/TRBV12-4 TRBD1
CASSRWTADQPQHF TGTGCCAGCAGCCGATGGACCGCGGATCAGCCCCAGCATTTT few TRBJ1-5 TRBV7-8 .
CSVEKLAGGYTSTDTQYF TGCAGCGTGGAAAAACTAGCGGGAGGGTATACTAGCACAGATACGCAGTATTTT many TRBJ2-3 TRBV29-1 TRBD2
CASSSATLRTVNTEAFF TGTGCCAGCAGCTCCGCTACCTTAAGGACGGTGAACACTGAAGCTTTCTTT . TRBJ1-1 TRBV5-8 .
CASSSSTDTQYF TGTGCCAGCAGTTCTAGCACAGATACGCAGTATTTT many TRBJ2-3 TRBV5-1 .
CSARPPGQTNYGYTF TGCAGTGCTAGACCTCCAGGGCAGACTAACTATGGCTACACCTTC many TRBJ1-2 TRBV20-1 .
CASSTETGSNEQFF TGCGCCAGCAGCACCGAGACAGGGTCCAATGAGCAGTTCTTC many TRBJ2-1 TRBV5-1 TRBD1
CASIQRTGLEGETQYF TGCGCCAGCATACAGAGGACCGGGTTGGAGGGGGAGACCCAGTACTTC . TRBJ2-5 TRBV4-1 .
CASKQREIVETQYF TGTGCCAGCAAACAACGGGAGATCGTCGAGACCCAGTACTTC many TRBJ2-5 TRBV12-3/TRBV12-4 .
CASSTTRTSGRNIQYF TGTGCCAGCAGTACCACCCGGACTAGCGGGAGAAACATTCAGTACTTC few TRBJ2-4 TRBV28 TRBD2
CASSPRLAGNEQFF TGTGCCAGCAGTCCTAGACTAGCGGGGAATGAGCAGTTCTTC . TRBJ2-1 TRBV2 TRBD2
CASSRSVLAGGRAETQYF TGTGCCAGCAGTAGGTCCGTACTAGCGGGAGGGCGAGCGGAGACCCAGTACTTC . TRBJ2-5 TRBV12-3/TRBV12-4 TRBD2
CASIRWETTTNEKLFF TGTGCCAGCATCCGGTGGGAAACAACAACTAATGAAAAACTGTTTTTT . TRBJ1-4 TRBV2 .
CSEGSGSTDTQYF TGCAGCGAGGGGAGCGGAAGCACAGATACGCAGTATTTT . TRBJ2-3 TRBV29-1 .
CASSPGTPVSGANVLTF TGCGCCAGCAGCCCCGGGACACCAGTCTCTGGGGCCAACGTCCTGACTTTC . TRBJ2-6 TRBV5-1 .
CASSQVTVSRQHTGELFF TGTGCCAGCAGCCAAGTGACCGTCTCCAGGCAGCACACCGGGGAGCTGTTTTTT many TRBJ2-2 TRBV3-1 .
CASSTLHQPQHF TGTGCCAGCAGTACCCTCCATCAGCCCCAGCATTTT . TRBJ1-5 TRBV28 .
CAISGRTGTDTQYF TGTGCCATCAGTGGCCGGACAGGAACAGATACGCAGTATTTT few TRBJ2-3 TRBV10-3 TRBD1
CASSLGLTGYGYTF TGTGCCAGCAGTTTAGGGCTGACAGGGTACGGCTACACCTTC many TRBJ1-2 TRBV12-3/TRBV12-4 TRBD1
CASSPPGQPNEQFF TGTGCCAGCAGTCCACCGGGACAACCCAATGAGCAGTTCTTC many TRBJ2-1 TRBV12-3/TRBV12-4 .
CASSYGQVRGYTF TGTGCCAGCAGCTATGGACAGGTTCGAGGCTACACCTTC many TRBJ1-2 TRBV7-9 TRBD1